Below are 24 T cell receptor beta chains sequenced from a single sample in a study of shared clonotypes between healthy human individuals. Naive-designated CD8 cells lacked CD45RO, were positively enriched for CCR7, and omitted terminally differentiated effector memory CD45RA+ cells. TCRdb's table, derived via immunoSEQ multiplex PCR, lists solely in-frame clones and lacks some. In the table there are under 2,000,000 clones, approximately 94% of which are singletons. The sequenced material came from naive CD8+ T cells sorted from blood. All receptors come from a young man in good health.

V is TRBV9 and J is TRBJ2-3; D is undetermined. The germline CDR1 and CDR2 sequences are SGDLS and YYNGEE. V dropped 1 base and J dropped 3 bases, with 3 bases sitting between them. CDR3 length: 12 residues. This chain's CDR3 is CASSVMTDTQYF. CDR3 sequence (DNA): TGTGCCAGCAGCGTAATGACAGATACGCAGTATTTT.

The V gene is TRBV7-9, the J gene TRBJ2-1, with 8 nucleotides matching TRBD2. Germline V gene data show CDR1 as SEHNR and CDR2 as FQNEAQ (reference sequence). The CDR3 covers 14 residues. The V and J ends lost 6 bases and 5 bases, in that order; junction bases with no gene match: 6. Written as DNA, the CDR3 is TGTGCCAGCAGGCTCGCAGCGGGGGACAATGAGCAGTTCTTC. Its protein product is CASRLAAGDNEQFF.

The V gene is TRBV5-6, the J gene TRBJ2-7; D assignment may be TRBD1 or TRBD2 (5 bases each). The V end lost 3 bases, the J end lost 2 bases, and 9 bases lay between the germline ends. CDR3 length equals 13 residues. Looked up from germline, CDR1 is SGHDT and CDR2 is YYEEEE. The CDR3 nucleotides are TGTGCCAGCAGCTGGGACCCTGCCTACGAGCAGTACTTC. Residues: CASSWDPAYEQYF.

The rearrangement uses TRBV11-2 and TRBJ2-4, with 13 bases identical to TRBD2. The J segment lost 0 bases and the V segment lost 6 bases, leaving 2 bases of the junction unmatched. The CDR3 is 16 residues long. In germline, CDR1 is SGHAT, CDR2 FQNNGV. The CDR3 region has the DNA TGTGCCAGCAGGGGACTAGCGGGGTTAGCCAAAAACATTCAGTACTTC. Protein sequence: CASRGLAGLAKNIQYF.

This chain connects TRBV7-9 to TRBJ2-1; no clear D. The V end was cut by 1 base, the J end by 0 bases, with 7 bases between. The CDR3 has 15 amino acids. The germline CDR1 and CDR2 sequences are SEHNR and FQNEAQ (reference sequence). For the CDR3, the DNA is TGTGCCAGCAGCTTAGGGTATAGCTCCTACAATGAGCAGTTCTTC. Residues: CASSLGYSSYNEQFF.

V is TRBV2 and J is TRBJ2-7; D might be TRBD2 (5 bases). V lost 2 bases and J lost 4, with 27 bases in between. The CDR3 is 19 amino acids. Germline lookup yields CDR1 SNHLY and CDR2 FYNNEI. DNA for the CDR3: TGTGCCAGCAGTGAACCCCCTTATGTAGGGAGCCAAAACTTTTACGAGCAGTACTTC. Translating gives CASSEPPYVGSQNFYEQYF.

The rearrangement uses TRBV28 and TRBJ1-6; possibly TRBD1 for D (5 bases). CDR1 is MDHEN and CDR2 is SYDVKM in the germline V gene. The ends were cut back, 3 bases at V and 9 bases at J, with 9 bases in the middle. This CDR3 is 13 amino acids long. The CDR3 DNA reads TGTGCCAGCAGTTTGAGGGGTGGTTCACCCCTCCACTTT. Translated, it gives CASSLRGGSPLHF. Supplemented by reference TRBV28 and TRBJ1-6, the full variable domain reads DVKVTQSSRYLVKRTGEKVFLECVQDMDHENMFWYRQDPGLGLRLIYFSYDVKMKEKGDIPEGYSVSREKKERFSLILESASTNQTSMYLCASSLRGGSPLHFGNGTRLTVT.

The CDR3 nucleotides read TGCGCCAGCAGTACGGGACAGGGGTGGGACGAGCAGTACTTC. This encodes CASSTGQGWDEQYF. The V call is TRBV5-1, the J call TRBJ2-7, with TRBD1 matching 10 bases. CDR1 and CDR2 from the germline V gene are SGHRS and YFSETQ. With V trimmed by 5 bases and J by 5 bases, 7 bases remained unmatched. This CDR3 has 14 residues.

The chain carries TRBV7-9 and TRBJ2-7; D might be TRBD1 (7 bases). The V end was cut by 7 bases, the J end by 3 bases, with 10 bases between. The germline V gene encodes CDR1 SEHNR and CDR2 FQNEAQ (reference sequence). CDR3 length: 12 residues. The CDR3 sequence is CASMQGGYEQYF. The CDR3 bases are TGTGCCAGCATGCAGGGGGGCTACGAGCAGTACTTC. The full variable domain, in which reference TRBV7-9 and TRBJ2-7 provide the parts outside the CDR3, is DTGVSQNPRHKITKRGQNVTFRCDPISEHNRLYWYRQTLGQGPEFLTYFQNEAQLEKSRLLSDRFSAERPKGSFSTLEIQRTEQGDSAMYLCASMQGGYEQYFGPGTRLTVT.

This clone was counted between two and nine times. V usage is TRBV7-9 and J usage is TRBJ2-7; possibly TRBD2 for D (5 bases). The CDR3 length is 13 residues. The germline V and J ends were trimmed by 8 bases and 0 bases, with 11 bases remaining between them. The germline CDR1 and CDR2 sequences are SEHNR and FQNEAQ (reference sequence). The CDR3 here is CASARVLSYEQYF. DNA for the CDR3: TGTGCCAGCGCGCGGGTTCTCTCCTACGAGCAGTACTTC.

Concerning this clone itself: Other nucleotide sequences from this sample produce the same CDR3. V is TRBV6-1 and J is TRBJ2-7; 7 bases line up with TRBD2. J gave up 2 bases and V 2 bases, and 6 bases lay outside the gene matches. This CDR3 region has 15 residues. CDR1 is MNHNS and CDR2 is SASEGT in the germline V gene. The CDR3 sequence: CASSEIGGSAYEQYF. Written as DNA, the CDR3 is TGTGCCAGCAGTGAAATAGGCGGGAGCGCCTACGAGCAGTACTTC.

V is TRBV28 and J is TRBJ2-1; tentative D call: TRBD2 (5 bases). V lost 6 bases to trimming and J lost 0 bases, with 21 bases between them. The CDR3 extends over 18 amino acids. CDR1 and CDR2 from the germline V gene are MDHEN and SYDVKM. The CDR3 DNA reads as TGTGCCAGCAGACCGGCGGACTGGACCTTGAGCTCCTACAATGAGCAGTTCTTC. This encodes CASRPADWTLSSYNEQFF.

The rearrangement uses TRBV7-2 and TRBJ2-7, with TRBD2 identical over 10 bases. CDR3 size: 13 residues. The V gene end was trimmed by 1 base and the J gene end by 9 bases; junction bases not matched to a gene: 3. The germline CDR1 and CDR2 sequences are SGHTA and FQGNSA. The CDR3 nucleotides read TGTGCCAGCAGCTTAGAACTAGCGGGGCGGCAGTACTTC. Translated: CASSLELAGRQYF.

CDR3 protein: CASSILAGGIDTQYF. CDR3 nucleotide sequence: TGTGCCAGCAGCATACTAGCGGGAGGTATAGATACGCAGTATTTT. The chain couples TRBV7-9 to TRBJ2-3; TRBD2 matches at 12 bases. J was trimmed by 5 bases and V by 5 bases; bases with no gene match: 5. CDR3 length: 15 amino acids. Germline loops: CDR1 SEHNR, CDR2 FQNEAQ (reference sequence).

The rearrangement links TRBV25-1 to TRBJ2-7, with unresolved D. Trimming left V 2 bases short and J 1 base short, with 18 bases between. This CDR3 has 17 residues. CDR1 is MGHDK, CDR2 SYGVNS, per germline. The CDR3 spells CASSEENRSGRSYEQYF. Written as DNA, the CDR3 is TGTGCCAGCAGTGAAGAAAATCGTAGTGGTCGGTCCTACGAGCAGTACTTC.

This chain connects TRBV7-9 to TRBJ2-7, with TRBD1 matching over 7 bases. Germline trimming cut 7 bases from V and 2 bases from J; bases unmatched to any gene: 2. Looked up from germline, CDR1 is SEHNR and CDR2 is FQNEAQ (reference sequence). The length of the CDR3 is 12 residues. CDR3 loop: CASNQGAYEQYF. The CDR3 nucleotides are TGTGCCAGCAACCAGGGGGCCTACGAGCAGTACTTC.

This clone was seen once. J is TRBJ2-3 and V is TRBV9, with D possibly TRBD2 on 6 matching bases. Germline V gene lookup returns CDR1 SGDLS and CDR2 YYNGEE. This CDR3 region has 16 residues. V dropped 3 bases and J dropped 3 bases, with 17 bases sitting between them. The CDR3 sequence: CASSEGRLGSTDTQYF. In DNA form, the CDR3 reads TGTGCCAGCAGCGAGGGGAGACTAGGAAGTACAGATACGCAGTATTTT. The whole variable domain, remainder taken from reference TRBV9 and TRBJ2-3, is DSGVTQTPKHLITATGQRVTLRCSPRSGDLSVYWYQQSLDQGLQFLIQYYNGEERAKGNILERFSAQQFPDLHSELNLSSLELGDSALYFCASSEGRLGSTDTQYFGPGTRLTVL.

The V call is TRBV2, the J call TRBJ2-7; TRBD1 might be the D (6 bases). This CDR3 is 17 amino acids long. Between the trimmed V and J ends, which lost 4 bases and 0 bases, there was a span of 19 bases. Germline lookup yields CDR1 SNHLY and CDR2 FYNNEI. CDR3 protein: CASSAGRGQTDSYEQYF. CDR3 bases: TGTGCCAGCAGTGCTGGACGGGGACAAACCGACTCCTACGAGCAGTACTTC.

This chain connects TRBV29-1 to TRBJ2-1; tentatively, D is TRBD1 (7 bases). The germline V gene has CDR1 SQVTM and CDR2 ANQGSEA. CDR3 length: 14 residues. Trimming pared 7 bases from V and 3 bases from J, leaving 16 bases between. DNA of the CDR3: TGCAGCGCCCCCCAGGGGGGCAGCTACAATGAGCAGTTCTTC. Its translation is CSAPQGGSYNEQFF.

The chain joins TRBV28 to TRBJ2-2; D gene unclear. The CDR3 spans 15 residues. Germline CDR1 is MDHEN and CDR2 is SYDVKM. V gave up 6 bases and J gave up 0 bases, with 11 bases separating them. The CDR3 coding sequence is TGTGCCAGCAGAGGTCGAGAAGCGAACACCGGGGAGCTGTTTTTT. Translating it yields CASRGREANTGELFF. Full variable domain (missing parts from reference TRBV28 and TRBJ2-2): DVKVTQSSRYLVKRTGEKVFLECVQDMDHENMFWYRQDPGLGLRLIYFSYDVKMKEKGDIPEGYSVSREKKERFSLILESASTNQTSMYLCASRGREANTGELFFGEGSRLTVL.

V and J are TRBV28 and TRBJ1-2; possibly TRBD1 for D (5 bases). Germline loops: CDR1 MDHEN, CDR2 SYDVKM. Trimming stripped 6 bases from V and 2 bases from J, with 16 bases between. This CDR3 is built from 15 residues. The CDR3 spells CASSSGFGGNYGYTF. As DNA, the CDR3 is TGTGCCAGCAGCTCTGGTTTTGGGGGGAACTATGGCTACACCTTC.

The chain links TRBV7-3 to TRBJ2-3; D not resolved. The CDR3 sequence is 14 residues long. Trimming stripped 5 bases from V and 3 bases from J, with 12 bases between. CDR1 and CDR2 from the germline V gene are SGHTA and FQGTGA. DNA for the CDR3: TGTGCCAGCAGCCCCCTTGATTCGACAGATACGCAGTATTTT. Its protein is CASSPLDSTDTQYF.

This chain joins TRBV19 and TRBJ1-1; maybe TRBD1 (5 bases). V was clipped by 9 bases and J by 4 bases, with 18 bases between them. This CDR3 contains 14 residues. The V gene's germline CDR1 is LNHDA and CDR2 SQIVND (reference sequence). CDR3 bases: TGTGCCAGCAAAATACAGGAAGGGCGCACTGAAGCTTTCTTT. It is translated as CASKIQEGRTEAFF. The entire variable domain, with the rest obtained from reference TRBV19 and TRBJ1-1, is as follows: DGGITQSPKYLFRKEGQNVTLSCEQNLNHDAMYWYRQDPGQGLRLIYYSQIVNDFQKGDIAEGYSVSREKKESFPLTVTSAQKNPTAFYLCASKIQEGRTEAFFGQGTRLTVV.

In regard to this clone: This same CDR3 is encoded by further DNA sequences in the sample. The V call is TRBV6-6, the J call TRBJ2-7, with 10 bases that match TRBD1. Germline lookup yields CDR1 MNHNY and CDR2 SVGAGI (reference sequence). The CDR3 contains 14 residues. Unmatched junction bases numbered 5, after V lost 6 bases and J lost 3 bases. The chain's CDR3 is CASSPGQGSYEQYF. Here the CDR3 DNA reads TGTGCCAGCAGCCCGGGACAGGGGAGCTACGAGCAGTACTTC.